The 8 T cell receptor beta chains listed next were all sequenced from one sample in a study of blood T cell repertoires in COVID-19. This table comes from immunoSEQ multiplex PCR, and its TCRdb copy is limited to in-frame clones, with some not included. The data hold approximately 450,000 clones, with 85% to 90% observed a single time. The sequenced material came from PBMCs or T cells enriched from blood (not recorded which). The receptors here all came from a man younger than 45 who had recovered from COVID-19.

The chain recombines TRBV4-1 with TRBJ1-1, with 8 bases lining up with TRBD1. Losses at the gene ends were 2 bases for V and 4 bases for J; bases not matched to a gene: 6. This CDR3 contains 15 residues. Germline V gene lookup returns CDR1 MGHRA and CDR2 YSYEKL. CDR3 in DNA: TGCGCCAGCAGCCAACTACAGGGGGAGGGCACTGAAGCTTTCTTT. It encodes CASSQLQGEGTEAFF.

The rearrangement joins TRBV2 to TRBJ2-2; 9 bases map to TRBD1. CDR1 is SNHLY, CDR2 FYNNEI, per germline. The CDR3 has 14 residues. V shed 6 bases and J 7 bases; nucleotides not matched to a gene: 6. In DNA form, the CDR3 reads TGTGCCAGCAGGGGGACAGGGAGGGTCGGGGAGCTGTTTTTT. Its protein product is CASRGTGRVGELFF. Based on the CDR3 plus reference TRBV2 and TRBJ2-2, the full variable domain is EPEVTQTPSHQVTQMGQEVILRCVPISNHLYFYWYRQILGQKVEFLVSFYNNEISEKSEIFDDQFSVERPDGSNFTLKIRSTKLEDSAMYFCASRGTGRVGELFFGEGSRLTVL.

The table lists this clone with a count of one. V gene TRBV19 combines with J gene TRBJ2-7; the match to TRBD2 covers 11 bases. V lost 5 bases to trimming and J lost 6 bases; unmatched junction nucleotides: 18. CDR1 LNHDA and CDR2 SQIVND come from the germline V gene (reference sequence). The CDR3 contains 18 residues. CDR3 amino acids: CASSRFNSGRAGLGEQYF. The CDR3, as DNA: TGTGCCAGTAGTCGCTTCAATAGCGGGAGGGCCGGTCTGGGCGAGCAGTACTTC.

The CDR3 coding sequence is TGTGCCAGCAGCAGTACCGGGGAGCTGTTTTTT. This encodes CASSSTGELFF. This chain connects TRBV28 to TRBJ2-2; D gene unclear. Trimming shortened V by 6 bases and J by 5 bases, and 4 bases separated the two germline ends. Looked up from germline, CDR1 is MDHEN and CDR2 is SYDVKM. This CDR3 has 11 residues.

In this sample, this clone turned up once. The chain uses TRBV10-3 and TRBJ1-1, with a weak D call TRBD1 (6 bases). The length of the CDR3 is 14 residues. In germline, CDR1 is ENHRY, CDR2 SYGVKD. V lost 4 bases to trimming and J lost 2 bases, with 11 bases between them. CDR3 in DNA: TGTGCCATCAGTGCAGGGGAATTAAACACTGAAGCTTTCTTT. Translation: CAISAGELNTEAFF.

The gene calls are TRBV5-1 and TRBJ2-7, with 7 bases lining up with TRBD2. V gave up 6 bases and J gave up 6 bases; unmatched junction bases: 6. The CDR3 contains 12 residues. CDR1 and CDR2 from the germline V gene are SGHRS and YFSETQ. CDR3 nucleotide sequence: TGCGCCAGCAAGGGCGGGAGAATCGAGCAGTACTTC. Residues: CASKGGRIEQYF.

To note about this clone: Other DNA variants within this sample encode the same CDR3. The chain uses TRBV6-5 and TRBJ2-7; the match to TRBD1 covers 7 bases. The J segment lost 4 bases and the V segment lost 2 bases, leaving 2 bases of the junction unmatched. The CDR3 is 13 residues long. Germline CDR1 is MNHEY and CDR2 is SVGAGI. This CDR3 is CASSYNRGYEQYF. CDR3 bases: TGTGCCAGCAGTTACAACAGGGGTTACGAGCAGTACTTC.

The chain has TRBV28 and TRBJ2-5; 9 nucleotides align to TRBD1. Germline V gene lookup returns CDR1 MDHEN and CDR2 SYDVKM. The CDR3 consists of 15 residues. Trimming cost V 2 bases and J 6 bases; bases outside gene matches: 7. The chain's CDR3 is CASSLRTGVGKTQYF. CDR3 DNA: TGTGCCAGCAGTTTACGGACAGGGGTCGGGAAGACCCAGTACTTC.